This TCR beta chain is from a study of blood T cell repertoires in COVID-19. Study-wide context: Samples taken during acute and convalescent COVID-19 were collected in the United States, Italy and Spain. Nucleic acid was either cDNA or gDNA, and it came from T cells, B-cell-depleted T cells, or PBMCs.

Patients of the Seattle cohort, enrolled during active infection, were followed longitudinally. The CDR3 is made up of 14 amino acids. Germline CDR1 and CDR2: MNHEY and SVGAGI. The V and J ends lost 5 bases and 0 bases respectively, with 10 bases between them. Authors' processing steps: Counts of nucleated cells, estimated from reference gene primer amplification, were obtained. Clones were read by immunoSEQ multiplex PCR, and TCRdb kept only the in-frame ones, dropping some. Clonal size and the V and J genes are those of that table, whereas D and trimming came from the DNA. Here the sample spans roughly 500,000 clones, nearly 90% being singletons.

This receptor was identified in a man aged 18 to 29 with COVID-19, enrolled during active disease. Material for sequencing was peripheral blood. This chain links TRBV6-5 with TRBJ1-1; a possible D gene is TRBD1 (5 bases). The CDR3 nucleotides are TGTGCCAGCAGTACCAGGGTTATGAACACTGAAGCTTTCTTT. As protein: CASSTRVMNTEAFF.